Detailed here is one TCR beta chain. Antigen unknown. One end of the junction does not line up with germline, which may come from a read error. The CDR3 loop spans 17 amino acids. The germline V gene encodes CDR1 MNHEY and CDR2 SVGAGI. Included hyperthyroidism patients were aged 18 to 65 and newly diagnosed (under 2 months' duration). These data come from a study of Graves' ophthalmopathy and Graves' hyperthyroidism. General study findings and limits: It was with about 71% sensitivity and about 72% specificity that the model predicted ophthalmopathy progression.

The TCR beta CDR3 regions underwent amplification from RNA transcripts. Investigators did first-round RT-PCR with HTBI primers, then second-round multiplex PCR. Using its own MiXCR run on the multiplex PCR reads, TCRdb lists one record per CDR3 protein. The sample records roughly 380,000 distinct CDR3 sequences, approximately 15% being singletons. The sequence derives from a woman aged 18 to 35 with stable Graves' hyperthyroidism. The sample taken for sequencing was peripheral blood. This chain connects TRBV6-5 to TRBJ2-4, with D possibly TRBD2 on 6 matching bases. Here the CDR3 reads CASSFGRRDLAKNIKYF. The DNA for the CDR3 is TGTGCCAGCAGTTTTGGGCGGCGGGACCTAGCCAAAAACATTAAGTACTTC.